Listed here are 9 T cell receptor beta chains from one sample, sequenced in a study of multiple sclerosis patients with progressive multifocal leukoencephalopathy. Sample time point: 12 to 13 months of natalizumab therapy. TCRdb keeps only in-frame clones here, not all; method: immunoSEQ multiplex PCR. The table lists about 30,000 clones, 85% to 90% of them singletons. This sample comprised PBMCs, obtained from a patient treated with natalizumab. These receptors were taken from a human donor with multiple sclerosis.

This CDR3 reads CASSLDRGLSNEKLFF. CDR3 coding DNA: TGCGCCAGCAGCCTAGACAGGGGTTTAAGTAATGAAAAACTGTTTTTT. The J gene is TRBJ1-4, the V gene TRBV4-1; 8 bases map to TRBD1. Trimming removed 4 bases from V and 4 bases from J; junction bases left unmatched: 8. The CDR3 loop spans 16 amino acids. Germline CDR1 MGHRA, CDR2 YSYEKL.

DNA for the CDR3: TGTGCCAGCAGCTTAACGTGGCCCGGAGATACGCAGTATTTT. It specifies CASSLTWPGDTQYF. The rearrangement joins TRBV7-3 to TRBJ2-3; no definite D call. There are 14 residues in the CDR3. Germline V gene lookup returns CDR1 SGHTA and CDR2 FQGTGA. Trimming pared 0 bases from V and 5 bases from J, leaving 9 bases between.

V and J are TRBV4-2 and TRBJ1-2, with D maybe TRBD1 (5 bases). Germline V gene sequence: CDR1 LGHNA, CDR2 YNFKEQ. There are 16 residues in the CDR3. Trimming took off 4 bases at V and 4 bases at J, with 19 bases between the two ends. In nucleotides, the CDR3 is TGTGCCAGCAGCCCCACCGGGGCCGGGTTCGTCTATGGCTACACCTTC. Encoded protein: CASSPTGAGFVYGYTF.

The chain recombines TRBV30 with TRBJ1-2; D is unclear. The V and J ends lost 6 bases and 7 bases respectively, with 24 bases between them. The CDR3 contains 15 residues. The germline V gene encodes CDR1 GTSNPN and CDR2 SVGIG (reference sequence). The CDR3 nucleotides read TGTGCCTGCATTTTCTTCGTACAGATAGCCGGTGGCTACACCTTC. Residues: CACIFFVQIAGGYTF.

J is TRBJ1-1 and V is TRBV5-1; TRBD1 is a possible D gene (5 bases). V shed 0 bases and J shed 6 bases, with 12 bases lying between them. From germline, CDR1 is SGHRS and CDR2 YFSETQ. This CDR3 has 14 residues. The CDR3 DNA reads TGCGCCAGCAGCTTGGACGGGGGAACGGCTGAAGCTTTCTTT. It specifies CASSLDGGTAEAFF.

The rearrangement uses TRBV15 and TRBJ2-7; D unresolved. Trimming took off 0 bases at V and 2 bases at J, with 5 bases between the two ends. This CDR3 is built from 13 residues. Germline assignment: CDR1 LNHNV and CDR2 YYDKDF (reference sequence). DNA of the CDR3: TGTGCCACCAGCAGAGATTACCCCTACGAGCAGTACTTC. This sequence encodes CATSRDYPYEQYF. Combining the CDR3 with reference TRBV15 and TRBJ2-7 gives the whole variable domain DAMVIQNPRYQVTQFGKPVTLSCSQTLNHNVMYWYQQKSSQAPKLLFHYYDKDFNNEADTPDNFQSRRPNTSFCFLDIRSPGLGDTAMYLCATSRDYPYEQYFGPGTRLTVT.

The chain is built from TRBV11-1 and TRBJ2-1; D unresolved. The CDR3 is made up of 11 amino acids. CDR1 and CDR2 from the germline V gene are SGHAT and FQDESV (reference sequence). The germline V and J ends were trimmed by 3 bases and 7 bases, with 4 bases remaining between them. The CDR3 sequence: CASSFLNEQFF. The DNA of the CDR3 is TGTGCCAGCAGCTTCCTAAATGAGCAGTTCTTC. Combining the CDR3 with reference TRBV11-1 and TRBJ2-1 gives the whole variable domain EAEVAQSPRYKITEKSQAVAFWCDPISGHATLYWYRQILGQGPELLVQFQDESVVDDSQLPKDRFSAERLKGVDSTLKIQPAELGDSAMYLCASSFLNEQFFGPGTRLTVL.

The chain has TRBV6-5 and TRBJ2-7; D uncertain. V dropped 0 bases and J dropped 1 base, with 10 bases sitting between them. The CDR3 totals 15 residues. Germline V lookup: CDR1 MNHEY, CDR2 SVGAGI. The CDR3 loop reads CASSYSMWGSYEQYF. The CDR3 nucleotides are TGTGCCAGCAGTTACTCGATGTGGGGATCCTACGAGCAGTACTTC.

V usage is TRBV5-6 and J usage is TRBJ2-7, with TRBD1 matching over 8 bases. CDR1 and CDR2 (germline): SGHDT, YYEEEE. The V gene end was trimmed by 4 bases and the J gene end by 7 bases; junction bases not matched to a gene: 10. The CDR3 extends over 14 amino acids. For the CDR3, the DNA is TGTGCCAGCAGCCCCCTGGACAGGGCTAGAGAGCAGTACTTC. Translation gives CASSPLDRAREQYF.